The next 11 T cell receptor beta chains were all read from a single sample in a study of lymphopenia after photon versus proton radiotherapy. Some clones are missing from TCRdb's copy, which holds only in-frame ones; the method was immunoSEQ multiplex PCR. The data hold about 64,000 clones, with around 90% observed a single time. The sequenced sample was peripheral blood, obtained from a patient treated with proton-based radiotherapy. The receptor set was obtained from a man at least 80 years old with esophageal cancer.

The CDR3 sequence: CASSVTGHLAGNTIYF. The CDR3 nucleotides read TGTGCCAGCTCCGTTACGGGACATTTGGCTGGAAACACCATATATTTT. This chain uses TRBV18 with TRBJ1-3; D might be TRBD1 (6 bases). Germline CDR1 and CDR2: KGHSH and LQKENI. Trimming shortened V by 6 bases and J by 2 bases, and 17 bases separated the two germline ends. This CDR3 is built from 16 residues.

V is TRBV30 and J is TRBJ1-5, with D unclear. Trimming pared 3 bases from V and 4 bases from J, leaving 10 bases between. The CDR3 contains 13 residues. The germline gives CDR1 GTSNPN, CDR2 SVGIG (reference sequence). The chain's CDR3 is CAWSADLNQPQHF. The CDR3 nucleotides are TGTGCCTGGAGCGCGGACCTTAATCAGCCCCAGCATTTT.

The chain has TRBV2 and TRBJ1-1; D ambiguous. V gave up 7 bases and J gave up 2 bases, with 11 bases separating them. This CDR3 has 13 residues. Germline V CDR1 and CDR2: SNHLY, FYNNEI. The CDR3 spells CASTSTENTEAFF. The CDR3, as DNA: TGTGCCAGCACCTCCACAGAAAACACTGAAGCTTTCTTT.

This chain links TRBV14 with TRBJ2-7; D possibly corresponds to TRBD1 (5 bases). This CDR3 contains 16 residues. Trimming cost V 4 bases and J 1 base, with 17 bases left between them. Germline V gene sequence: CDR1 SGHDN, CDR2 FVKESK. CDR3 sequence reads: CASSLLRQAGSYEQYF. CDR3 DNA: TGTGCCAGCAGCCTCCTCAGACAAGCAGGGTCCTACGAGCAGTACTTC.

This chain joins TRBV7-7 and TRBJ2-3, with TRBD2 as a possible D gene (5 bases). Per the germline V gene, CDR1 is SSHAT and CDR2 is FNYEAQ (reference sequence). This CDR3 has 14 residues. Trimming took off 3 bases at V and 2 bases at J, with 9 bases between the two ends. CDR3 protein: CASSFWEPTDTQYF. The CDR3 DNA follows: TGTGCCAGCAGCTTTTGGGAGCCCACAGATACGCAGTATTTT.

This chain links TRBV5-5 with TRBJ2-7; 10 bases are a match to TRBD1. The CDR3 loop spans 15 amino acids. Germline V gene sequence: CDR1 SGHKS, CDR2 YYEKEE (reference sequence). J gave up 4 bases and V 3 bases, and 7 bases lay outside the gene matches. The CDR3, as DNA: TGTGCCAGCAGCTCCGCTTGGGGACAGGGGTACGAGCAGTACTTC. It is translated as CASSSAWGQGYEQYF.

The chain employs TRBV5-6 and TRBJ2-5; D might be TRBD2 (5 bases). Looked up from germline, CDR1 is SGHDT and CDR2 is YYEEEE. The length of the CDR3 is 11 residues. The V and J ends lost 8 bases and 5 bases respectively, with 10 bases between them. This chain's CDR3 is CASKREETQYF. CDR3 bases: TGTGCCAGTAAGAGGGAGGAGACCCAGTACTTC.

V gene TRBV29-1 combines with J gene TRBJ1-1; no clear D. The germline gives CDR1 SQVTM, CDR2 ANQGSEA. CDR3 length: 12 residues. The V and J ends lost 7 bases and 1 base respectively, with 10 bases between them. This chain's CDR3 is CSASGGNTEAFF. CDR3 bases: TGCAGCGCCTCGGGCGGGAACACTGAAGCTTTCTTT.

Written as DNA, the CDR3 is TGTGCCAGTACCACGGGACCAGCGGGGGCGGCTTTCTTT. It specifies CASTTGPAGAAFF. The chain employs TRBV19 and TRBJ1-1; D possibly corresponds to TRBD1 (6 bases). Germline V CDR1 and CDR2: LNHDA, SQIVND (reference sequence). V was clipped by 7 bases and J by 11 bases, with 20 bases between them. The CDR3 contains 13 residues.

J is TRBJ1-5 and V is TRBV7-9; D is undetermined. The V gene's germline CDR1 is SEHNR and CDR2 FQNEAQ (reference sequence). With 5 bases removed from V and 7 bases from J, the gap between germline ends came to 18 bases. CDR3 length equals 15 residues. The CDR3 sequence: CASSSGWEAGQPQHF. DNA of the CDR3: TGTGCCAGCAGCAGCGGGTGGGAGGCGGGACAGCCCCAGCATTTT.

The CDR3 loop reads CASSLMPGLNTEAFF. The DNA of the CDR3 is TGTGCCAGCAGCTTAATGCCAGGCCTGAACACTGAAGCTTTCTTT. J is TRBJ1-1 and V is TRBV7-8; D not resolved. Per the germline V gene, CDR1 is SGHVS and CDR2 is FQNEAQ. V lost 2 bases and J lost 0, with 10 bases in between. CDR3 size: 15 residues. Full variable domain (rest looked up from reference TRBV7-8 and TRBJ1-1): GAGVSQSPRYKVAKRGQDVALRCDPISGHVSLFWYQQALGQGPEFLTYFQNEAQLDKSGLPSDRFFAERPEGSVSTLKIQRTQQEDSAVYLCASSLMPGLNTEAFFGQGTRLTVV.